This is a list of T cell receptor beta chains from one sample in a study of blood T cell repertoires in COVID-19. Generated by immunoSEQ multiplex PCR, the TCRdb table keeps only in-frame clones and is missing some. The sample contains about 210,000 clones, 84% of which appear only once. The material sequenced was peripheral blood. The receptors were sampled from an elderly woman with COVID-19, enrolled during active disease. Each CDR3 is given with its conserved first and last residue. A D gene is named only where the DNA matches it firmly. Clone size appears in some rows only: once, few, many, or a class for an expanded clone.

TRBV27	TRBJ2-1	TRBD1	.	CASSPDRDRLYNEQFF	TGTGCCAGCAGTCCAGACCGGGACAGGCTCTACAATGAGCAGTTCTTC
TRBV5-6	TRBJ1-4	TRBD1	.	CASSRTGTNEKLFF	TGTGCCAGCAGCCGGACAGGAACCAATGAAAAACTGTTTTTT
TRBV5-1	TRBJ2-7	.	.	CASSLGQIISYEQYF	TGCGCCAGCAGCTTGGGACAGATTATTTCCTACGAGCAGTACTTC
TRBV10-3	TRBJ1-1	.	.	CAISELLTEAFF	TGTGCCATCAGTGAGTTATTAACTGAAGCTTTCTTT
TRBV30	TRBJ1-2	.	.	CAWSGAGYTF	TGTGCCTGGAGTGGCGCTGGCTACACCTTC
TRBV3-1/TRBV3-2	TRBJ1-6	.	once	CASSHCLFGVWDNSPLHF	TGTGCCAGCAGCCATTGTCTCTTCGGGGTTTGGGATAATTCACCCCTCCACTTT
TRBV18	TRBJ1-1	.	.	CASSGGQAWNTEAFF	TGTGCCAGCTCAGGAGGGCAGGCATGGAACACTGAAGCTTTCTTT
TRBV4-3	TRBJ2-6	.	.	CASSQEGPGAGANVLTF	TGCGCCAGCAGCCAAGAGGGGCCAGGGGCTGGGGCCAACGTCCTGACTTTC
TRBV5-1	TRBJ2-1	.	.	CASSADGSSYNEQFF	TGCGCCAGCAGCGCGGACGGGAGCTCCTACAATGAGCAGTTCTTC
TRBV10-3	TRBJ1-3	.	.	CAISESRLISGNTIYF	TGTGCCATCAGTGAGTCGAGATTAATTTCTGGAAACACCATATATTTT
TRBV10-2	TRBJ1-1	TRBD1	once	CASRDREMYTEAFF	TGCGCCAGCCGGGACAGGGAAATGTACACTGAAGCTTTCTTT
TRBV5-1	TRBJ2-3	.	.	CASSLGGGNTDTQYF	TGCGCCAGCAGCTTGGGCGGGGGCAACACAGATACGCAGTATTTT
TRBV30	TRBJ2-1	.	.	CAATWEYNEQFF	TGTGCCGCTACGTGGGAGTACAATGAGCAGTTCTTC
TRBV5-4	TRBJ1-3	.	few	CASSQQGAGNTIYF	TGTGCCAGCAGCCAACAGGGAGCTGGAAACACCATATATTTT
TRBV4-2	TRBJ1-5	TRBD1	once	CASSQDVLGQGSQPQHF	TGTGCCAGCAGCCAAGATGTGTTGGGACAGGGGAGCCAGCCCCAGCATTTT
TRBV5-1	TRBJ2-7	.	.	CASSLSTEPREQYF	TGCGCCAGCAGCTTAAGCACAGAACCTCGCGAGCAGTACTTC
TRBV14	TRBJ1-1	.	.	CASSVAGALNTEAFF	TGTGCCAGCAGCGTCGCGGGAGCCCTGAACACTGAAGCTTTCTTT
TRBV10-3	TRBJ2-3	TRBD2	.	CAISESGGTDTQYF	TGTGCCATCAGTGAGTCGGGGGGGACAGATACGCAGTATTTT
TRBV4-1	TRBJ2-1	TRBD2	once	CASSQEQRGGNNEQFF	TGCGCCAGCAGCCAAGAGCAGCGGGGGGGTAACAATGAGCAGTTCTTC
TRBV18	TRBJ2-3	TRBD2	.	CASSPQGLAGGIDTQYF	TGTGCCAGCTCACCCCAAGGACTAGCGGGAGGTATAGATACGCAGTATTTT
TRBV2	TRBJ1-2	.	.	CASGRDIPGYGYTF	TGTGCCAGCGGAAGGGACATCCCTGGGTATGGCTACACCTTC
TRBV6-6	TRBJ2-3	TRBD2	.	CASSLSGGAQYF	TGTGCCAGCAGTTTGAGCGGGGGGGCGCAGTATTTT
TRBV2	TRBJ2-5	TRBD2	once	CASSQPGLAGGGGTQYF	TGTGCCAGCAGCCAACCGGGACTAGCGGGGGGCGGGGGGACCCAGTACTTC
TRBV12-5	TRBJ2-1	TRBD2	.	CASGWGLAGEQFF	TGTGCTAGTGGTTGGGGATTAGCGGGGGAGCAGTTCTTC
TRBV3-1/TRBV3-2	TRBJ1-6	TRBD1	.	CASSQGTGDSPLHF	TGTGCCAGCAGCCAAGGAACAGGGGACTCACCCCTCCACTTT
TRBV30	TRBJ1-5	.	once	CAWSEQNQPQHF	TGTGCCTGGAGTGAACAGAATCAGCCCCAGCATTTT
TRBV7-2	TRBJ1-2	TRBD1	.	CASSLEQGASYGYTF	TGTGCCAGCAGCTTAGAACAGGGGGCGTCGTATGGCTACACCTTC
TRBV5-4	TRBJ2-3	.	.	CASALGRVTDTQYF	TGTGCCAGCGCTCTCGGCAGGGTCACAGATACGCAGTATTTT
TRBV7-7	TRBJ2-5	.	few	CASSLGASGQETQYF	TGTGCCAGCAGCTTAGGGGCGAGCGGCCAAGAGACCCAGTACTTC
TRBV5-1	TRBJ1-1	.	.	CASSLGTGQKEAFF	TGCGCCAGCAGCTTGGGGACCGGACAGAAAGAAGCTTTCTTT
TRBV5-5	TRBJ1-1	.	.	CASSFLRQIQNTEAFF	TGTGCCAGCAGCTTTTTACGACAGATTCAGAACACTGAAGCTTTCTTT
TRBV20-1	TRBJ1-1	.	.	CSASRLQGNTEAFF	TGCAGTGCTAGTAGACTACAGGGGAACACTGAAGCTTTCTTT
TRBV28	TRBJ1-2	.	.	CASSFAGTLTGGYTF	TGTGCCAGCAGTTTCGCAGGGACACTCACGGGGGGCTACACCTTC
TRBV24-1	TRBJ2-7	TRBD1	.	CATSDSGTGGYEQYF	TGTGCCACCAGTGATTCCGGGACAGGGGGCTACGAGCAGTACTTC
TRBV19	TRBJ2-7	.	.	CASSIGPGSNEQYF	TGTGCCAGTAGTATCGGGCCAGGGTCAAACGAGCAGTACTTC
TRBV9	TRBJ1-1	.	few	CASSVDHTGTNTEAFF	TGTGCCAGCAGCGTAGACCATACCGGTACGAACACTGAAGCTTTCTTT
TRBV6-2/TRBV6-3	TRBJ2-5	TRBD1	.	CASSYGTVQETQYF	TGTGCCAGCAGTTACGGGACAGTTCAAGAGACCCAGTACTTC